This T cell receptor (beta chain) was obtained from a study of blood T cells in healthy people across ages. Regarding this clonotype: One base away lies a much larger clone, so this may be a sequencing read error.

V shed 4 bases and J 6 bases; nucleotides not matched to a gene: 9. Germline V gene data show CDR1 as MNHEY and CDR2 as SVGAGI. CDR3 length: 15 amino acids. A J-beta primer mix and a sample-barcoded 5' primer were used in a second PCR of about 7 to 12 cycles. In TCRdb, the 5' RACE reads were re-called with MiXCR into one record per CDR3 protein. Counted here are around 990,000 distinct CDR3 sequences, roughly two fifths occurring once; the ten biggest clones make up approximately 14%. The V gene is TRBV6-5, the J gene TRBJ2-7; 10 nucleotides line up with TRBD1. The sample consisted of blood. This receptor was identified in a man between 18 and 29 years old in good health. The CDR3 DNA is TGTGCCAGCAGTTCGCCGGGACAGGGGCACTGCGAGCAGTACTTC. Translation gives CASSSPGQGHCEQYF.